This passage covers 10 T cell receptor beta chains from one sample sequenced in a study of blood T cell repertoires in COVID-19. The repertoire was sequenced with immunoSEQ multiplex PCR; TCRdb's copy has only in-frame clones and lacks some. This table holds about 83,000 clones, just over 85% found once. The sample taken for sequencing was peripheral blood. The source is a woman of 80 years or more in a cohort sampled during active or convalescent COVID-19.

The chain uses TRBV21-1 and TRBJ1-2. TRBV21-1 is recorded as a pseudogene. The CDR3 totals 15 residues. The CDR3, as DNA: TGTGCCAGCAGCTTCCGGAGGATAGGTAACTATGGCTACACCTTC. This gives the protein CASSFRRIGNYGYTF.

This sequence joins TRBV29-1 and TRBJ2-5; no clear D gene. The CDR3 sequence is 11 residues long. Germline-derived CDR1 and CDR2 are SQVTM and ANQGSEA. V lost 5 bases and J lost 4, with 8 bases in between. CDR3 protein: CSVRRGETQYF. As DNA, the CDR3 is TGCAGCGTTCGGCGAGGAGAGACCCAGTACTTC.

This clone was counted only a few times. The V gene is TRBV28, the J gene TRBJ2-3; 7 nucleotides match TRBD2. The CDR3 extends over 19 amino acids. Per the germline V gene, CDR1 is MDHEN and CDR2 is SYDVKM. V shed 6 bases and J 3 bases; nucleotides not matched to a gene: 21. Here the CDR3 DNA reads TGTGCCAGCAGCCCGAAACTAGCGAGCGCGATCCGGGGTACAGATACGCAGTATTTT. Protein sequence: CASSPKLASAIRGTDTQYF.

This sequence joins TRBV27 and TRBJ2-3, with 12 bases identical to TRBD1. CDR1 MNHEY and CDR2 SMNVEV come from the germline V gene (reference sequence). Trimming cost V 6 bases and J 4 bases; bases outside gene matches: 8. CDR3 size: 16 residues. CDR3: CASRRAGTGGADTQYF. CDR3 DNA: TGTGCCAGCAGACGTGCCGGGACAGGGGGCGCAGATACGCAGTATTTT.

J is TRBJ2-3 and V is TRBV2; the match to TRBD2 covers 10 bases. Germline V gene data show CDR1 as SNHLY and CDR2 as FYNNEI. The CDR3 spans 14 residues. V shed 6 bases and J 2 bases; nucleotides not matched to a gene: 2. CDR3 amino acids: CASRLAGATDTQYF. The DNA of the CDR3 is TGTGCCAGCAGGCTAGCGGGAGCCACAGATACGCAGTATTTT.

This clone occurred a few times. This chain joins TRBV11-3 and TRBJ1-5, with D hard to call. V shed 1 base and J shed 0 bases, with 10 bases lying between them. The CDR3 sequence is 16 residues long. Germline V gene sequence: CDR1 SGHNT, CDR2 YENEEA. CDR3 protein: CASSLARGYSNQPQHF. CDR3 nucleotide sequence: TGTGCCAGCAGCTTAGCTAGAGGCTATAGCAATCAGCCCCAGCATTTT.

The CDR3 spells CSVEDRGYGYTF. CDR3 DNA sequence: TGCAGCGTTGAAGACAGGGGCTATGGCTACACCTTC. The chain employs TRBV29-1 and TRBJ1-2, with a tentative D call TRBD1 (6 bases). The CDR3 is 12 residues long. Germline V gene sequence: CDR1 SQVTM, CDR2 ANQGSEA. The V end was cut by 0 bases, the J end by 4 bases, with 6 bases between.

The chain employs TRBV18 and TRBJ2-3; 10 bases match TRBD2. V shed 3 bases, J shed 3 bases, and the junction held 6 bases outside the gene matches. CDR1 and CDR2 (germline): KGHSH, LQKENI. CDR3 size: 16 residues. CDR3 protein: CASSPVLAGVTDTQYF. CDR3 nucleotides: TGTGCCAGCTCACCGGTCCTAGCGGGAGTAACAGATACGCAGTATTTT.

The chain carries TRBV3-1 (or the pseudogene TRBV3-2) and TRBJ2-4; the match to TRBD1 covers 9 bases. CDR3 length: 20 amino acids. V gave up 4 bases and J gave up 0 bases; unmatched junction bases: 16. Germline loops: CDR1 LGHDT, CDR2 YNNKEL (reference sequence). The CDR3 region is CASSRRTGASATVAKNIQYF. The CDR3 DNA reads TGTGCCAGCAGCCGAAGGACAGGGGCTAGCGCCACTGTAGCCAAAAACATTCAGTACTTC.

The chain joins TRBV27 to TRBJ1-1; D is possibly TRBD1 (5 bases). Trimming shortened V by 8 bases and J by 5 bases, and 12 bases separated the two germline ends. Germline CDR1 is MNHEY and CDR2 is SMNVEV (reference sequence). The length of the CDR3 is 12 residues. The CDR3 nucleotides are TGTGCCAGCCACACAAAGGGGACTGAAGCTTTCTTT. Translation gives CASHTKGTEAFF.